The next 5 T cell receptor beta chains were all read from a single sample in a study of radiotherapy plus CTLA-4 blockade in lung cancer. TCRdb's copy holds only in-frame clones and misses some; the assay was immunoSEQ multiplex PCR. The repertoire holds approximately 40,000 clones, with around 85% as singletons. Sequenced material: peripheral blood, taken from a patient treated with radiotherapy plus ipilimumab. Source of these receptors: a human donor with non-small cell lung cancer whose response to radiotherapy plus ipilimumab could not be evaluated.

In DNA form, the CDR3 reads TGTGCCAGCAGCTTCCTCGGGAAAGCCGATACGCAGTATTTT. It codes for CASSFLGKADTQYF. The chain uses TRBV11-2 and TRBJ2-3, with D maybe TRBD2 (5 bases). V was cut by 3 bases and J by 6 bases, with 13 bases left in between. The germline V gene encodes CDR1 SGHAT and CDR2 FQNNGV. The CDR3 loop spans 14 amino acids.

The rearrangement uses TRBV5-6 and TRBJ2-7, with 11 positions matching TRBD2. J gave up 2 bases and V 3 bases, and 7 bases lay outside the gene matches. The germline CDR1 and CDR2 sequences are SGHDT and YYEEEE. The CDR3 extends over 16 amino acids. CDR3 DNA sequence: TGTGCCAGCAGCTCCCGAACTAGCGGGAGACCCTACGAGCAGTACTTC. The encoded protein is CASSSRTSGRPYEQYF. Full variable domain (rest looked up from reference TRBV5-6 and TRBJ2-7): DAGVTQSPTHLIKTRGQQVTLRCSPKSGHDTVSWYQQALGQGPQFIFQYYEEEERQRGNFPDRFSGHQFPNYSSELNVNALLLGDSALYLCASSSRTSGRPYEQYFGPGTRLTVT.

The chain's CDR3 is CASSSTRGGHQETQYF. The CDR3 DNA reads TGTGCCAGCAGCTCAACCCGGGGGGGGCACCAAGAGACCCAGTACTTC. This chain uses TRBV11-2 with TRBJ2-5, with TRBD2 identical over 8 bases. V trimming: 4 bases; J trimming: 0 bases; junction bases outside the gene matches: 7. CDR3 length equals 16 residues. CDR1 SGHAT and CDR2 FQNNGV come from the germline V gene. Variable domain in full (rest from reference TRBV11-2 and TRBJ2-5): EAGVAQSPRYKIIEKRQSVAFWCNPISGHATLYWYQQILGQGPKLLIQFQNNGVVDDSQLPKDRFSAERLKGVDSTLKIQPAKLEDSAVYLCASSSTRGGHQETQYFGPGTRLLVL.

This chain connects TRBV19 to TRBJ1-2; 8 positions match TRBD1. This CDR3 contains 16 residues. With 3 bases clipped from V and 4 bases from J, the junction kept 10 bases outside the gene matches. Germline CDR1 and CDR2: LNHDA and SQIVND (reference sequence). The CDR3 DNA reads TGTGCCAGTAGTATGACCGGGACAGGATCTCTCTATGGCTACACCTTC. This translates into CASSMTGTGSLYGYTF.

The chain links TRBV15 to TRBJ1-5, with a tentative D call TRBD1 (6 bases). CDR1 and CDR2 (germline): LNHNV, YYDKDF (reference sequence). V was cut by 7 bases and J by 0 bases, with 16 bases left in between. CDR3 length: 16 amino acids. CDR3 DNA sequence: TGTGCCACCACCGGGGGGGCCGCTTATAGCAATCAGCCCCAGCATTTT. Translating gives CATTGGAAYSNQPQHF.